What follows are 2 T cell receptor beta chains derived from one specimen sequenced in a study of shared clonotypes between healthy human individuals. Profiling relied on immunoSEQ multiplex PCR, and the TCRdb table lists in-frame clones only, not all of them. The sample has more than 2,000,000 clones; over 85% are singletons. Sequencing was carried out using naive CD4+ T cells from PBMCs. Subset defined: CD45RA+ positively selected. These receptors were obtained from a young man in good health. Some clones in this sample may be carry-over from other donors' samples.

The gene calls are TRBV7-3 and TRBJ2-6; tentative D call: TRBD1 (5 bases). Deletions cut 8 bases from V and 1 base from J, with 9 bases between. Per the germline V gene, CDR1 is SGHTA and CDR2 is FQGTGA. CDR3 length: 14 residues. CDR3 nucleotide sequence: TGTGCCAGCCCTACAGGTTCTGGGGCCAACGTCCTGACTTTC. This codes for CASPTGSGANVLTF.

This clone was seen a single time. The chain has TRBV25-1 and TRBJ2-7; D is unclear. Germline V gene sequence: CDR1 MGHDK, CDR2 SYGVNS. The CDR3 contains 13 residues. V was clipped by 6 bases and J by 3 bases, with 12 bases between them. CDR3 sequence: CASSPSPHYEQYF. CDR3 bases: TGTGCCAGCAGCCCATCACCCCACTACGAGCAGTACTTC.